The source of this T cell receptor (beta chain) is a study of control samples from healthy donors and cancer patients. Germline lookup yields CDR1 SGHRS and CDR2 YFSETQ. V was clipped by 1 base and J by 2 bases; unmatched bases: 6. The CDR3 sequence is 15 residues long. Profiling relied on immunoSEQ multiplex PCR, and the TCRdb table lists in-frame clones only, not all of them. The data show 100,000 to 150,000 clones, around 94% seen once. The chain couples TRBV5-1 to TRBJ2-7; 7 bases map to TRBD2. The receptor comes from a man at least 80 years old with head and neck cancer. The sample was PBMCs. The CDR3: CASSLLSSGTYEQYF. CDR3 coding DNA: TGCGCCAGCAGCTTGTTGTCTAGCGGAACCTACGAGCAGTACTTC.